One TCR beta chain is described in this entry. What it binds is not known. The data were taken from a study of T cell responses to AZD1222 COVID-19 vaccine. The assay was immunoSEQ multiplex PCR, and TCRdb's table has in-frame clones only and misses some. The sample contains fewer than 100,000 clones, roughly 90% of which appear only once. Study-level results: Spike-specific TCR breadth and depth went up after people got two AZD1222 doses.

The sample consisted of peripheral blood, taken 28 days after the second AZD1222 dose. This TCR was recovered from an adult who received the AZD1222 COVID-19 vaccine.

The CDR3 loop reads CASSIRTKLDTEAFF. CDR3 coding DNA: TGTGCCAGTAGTATAAGGACCAAACTCGACACTGAAGCTTTCTTT. The chain recombines TRBV19 with TRBJ1-1; D remains ambiguous. Per germline, CDR1 LNHDA and CDR2 SQIVND (reference sequence). CDR3 length: 15 residues. Trimming stripped 2 bases from V and 3 bases from J, with 13 bases between.